A selection of T cell receptor beta chains follows, all from one sample in a study of cytomegalovirus exposure and HLA in healthy donors. Assay: immunoSEQ multiplex PCR; the TCRdb copy retains only in-frame clones and omits some. This sample has approximately 74,000 clones, with about 80% found just once. What was sequenced was PBMCs. These receptors originate from a woman in her thirties or forties in good health and CMV-seronegative. CDR3s include the opening cysteine and the closing phenylalanine or tryptophan. The D gene is left open where the match is weak. A row's size may be missing; if present it is once, few, many or a size class.

CATSRDRVGQGLPRTSGSYYEQYF,TGTGCCACCAGCAGAGATCGTGTAGGACAGGGGTTACCGAGGACTAGCGGGAGCTACTACGAGCAGTACTTC,TRBV15,TRBJ2-7,-,TRBD2
CASSPGGEAFF,TGTGCCAGCAGCCCGGGGGGTGAAGCTTTCTTT,TRBV7-6,TRBJ1-1,-,-
CASSESLGGQETQYF,TGCGCCAGCAGTGAGTCCCTGGGGGGGCAAGAGACCCAGTACTTC,TRBV10-1,TRBJ2-5,-,TRBD2
CASSQDRTGTHRYGYTF,TGTGCCAGCAGCCAGGATAGGACAGGGACCCACCGCTATGGCTACACCTTC,TRBV4-2,TRBJ1-2,once,TRBD1
CASKGNRDRGYEQYF,TGTGCCAGCAAAGGTAACCGGGACAGGGGTTACGAGCAGTACTTC,TRBV25-1,TRBJ2-7,-,TRBD1
CASSSGTGVDYGYTF,TGTGCCAGCAGCTCCGGGACAGGGGTGGACTATGGCTACACCTTC,TRBV7-6,TRBJ1-2,-,TRBD1
CASSLGAFTDTQYF,TGTGCCAGCAGCTTAGGAGCGTTCACAGATACGCAGTATTTT,TRBV7-2,TRBJ2-3,few,-
CSVLVLAGERAYNEQFF,TGCAGCGTTCTTGTGCTAGCGGGAGAGAGGGCCTACAATGAGCAGTTCTTC,TRBV29-1,TRBJ2-1,once,TRBD2
CASSSAAGGTYEQYF,TGTGCCAGCAGTTCAGCAGCGGGAGGTACCTACGAGCAGTACTTC,TRBV6-5,TRBJ2-7,-,TRBD2
CAWSSTGASGGSREQFF,TGTGCCTGGAGCAGTACGGGAGCTAGCGGGGGATCACGGGAGCAGTTCTTC,TRBV30,TRBJ2-1,-,TRBD2
CASSVSLAGTYNEQFF,TGTGCCAGCAGCGTATCCCTAGCGGGGACCTACAATGAGCAGTTCTTC,TRBV9,TRBJ2-1,-,TRBD2
CASRFPVNTEAFF,TGTGCCAGCAGATTTCCGGTGAACACTGAAGCTTTCTTT,TRBV28,TRBJ1-1,-,-
CSVEREGAGAYNEQFF,TGCAGCGTTGAAAGAGAGGGAGCGGGGGCCTACAATGAGCAGTTCTTC,TRBV29-1,TRBJ2-1,-,TRBD2
CASSPNRILYNEQFF,TGTGCCAGCAGTCCCAACAGGATTCTCTACAATGAGCAGTTCTTC,TRBV5-4,TRBJ2-1,-,-
CASSVTGKPPDTQYF,TGCGCCAGCAGCGTCACCGGGAAGCCCCCAGATACGCAGTATTTT,TRBV5-1,TRBJ2-3,-,-
CASSMSLGLAGLYEQYF,TGTGCCAGTAGTATGTCTTTGGGACTAGCGGGACTCTACGAGCAGTACTTC,TRBV19,TRBJ2-7,-,TRBD2
CASRPPGQNTDTQYF,TGTGCCAGCAGACCTCCGGGACAGAACACAGATACGCAGTATTTT,TRBV7-2,TRBJ2-3,-,TRBD1
CASSPRDRGLFEAFF,TGTGCCAGCAGCCCCCGGGACAGGGGGCTGTTTGAAGCTTTCTTT,TRBV9,TRBJ1-1,once,TRBD1
CASSPLTSGITDTQYF,TGTGCCAGCAGCCCCCTCACTAGCGGGATAACAGATACGCAGTATTTT,TRBV7-6,TRBJ2-3,-,TRBD2
CASRRTSGRTDTQYF,TGCGCCAGCAGAAGGACTAGCGGGAGGACAGATACGCAGTATTTT,TRBV5-1,TRBJ2-3,-,TRBD2
CASSVPSGREGDTQYF,TGCGCCAGCAGCGTGCCCAGCGGGAGGGAGGGAGATACGCAGTATTTT,TRBV5-1,TRBJ2-3,-,TRBD2
CASSLLAGAVGEQYF,TGTGCCAGCAGCTTATTAGCGGGAGCTGTGGGGGAGCAGTACTTC,TRBV7-9,TRBJ2-7,-,TRBD2
CASRSAGATNEKLFF,TGTGCCAGCAGATCCGCCGGGGCAACTAATGAAAAACTGTTTTTT,TRBV6-5,TRBJ1-4,-,-
CASSSLGGAGGEEAYGYTF,TGTGCCAGCAGCTCCCTAGGGGGGGCAGGTGGTGAAGAGGCGTATGGCTACACCTTC,TRBV7-2,TRBJ1-2,-,-
CASSFDVAGVGELFF,TGTGCCAGCAGCTTCGACGTGGCGGGAGTCGGGGAGCTGTTTTTT,TRBV7-2,TRBJ2-2,few,TRBD2
CASSLRAGGGKLFF,TGTGCCAGCAGCTTGCGGGCAGGGGGCGGGAAACTGTTTTTT,TRBV5-6,TRBJ1-4,-,TRBD1
CASSFSGVGNQPQHF,TGTGCCAGCAGCTTTTCCGGGGTAGGCAATCAGCCCCAGCATTTT,TRBV7-8,TRBJ1-5,few,-
CASNALGLADYEQYF,TGTGCCAGCAACGCCCTGGGACTAGCAGACTACGAGCAGTACTTC,TRBV7-3,TRBJ2-7,-,TRBD2
CASAPGTYEQYF,TGTGCCAGCGCGCCCGGGACCTACGAGCAGTACTTC,TRBV7-9,TRBJ2-7,-,-
CASSSAFDSWHGYTF,TGTGCCAGCAGTTCCGCCTTCGACAGTTGGCATGGCTACACCTTC,TRBV5-4,TRBJ1-2,-,-
CASSPRWGSGVPAQYF,TGCGCCAGCAGCCCCAGATGGGGTAGCGGGGTTCCCGCGCAGTATTTT,TRBV5-1,TRBJ2-3,-,TRBD2
CASSHANRGLDNEQFF,TGCGCCAGCAGCCACGCTAACAGGGGGCTCGACAATGAGCAGTTCTTC,TRBV4-1,TRBJ2-1,-,TRBD1
CASSFRVWSKNIQYF,TGTGCCAGCAGTTTTCGGGTCTGGTCCAAAAACATTCAGTACTTC,TRBV28,TRBJ2-4,-,-